A selection of T cell receptor beta chains follows, all from one sample in a study of cytomegalovirus exposure and HLA in healthy donors. Sequencing was performed with immunoSEQ multiplex PCR; in TCRdb, only in-frame clones are kept and a portion is missing. The sample lists about 200,000 clones, roughly 83% occurring once. The specimen was PBMCs. The receptors derive from a girl aged 10-17 years in good health and CMV-seronegative. The conserved cysteine and the conserved F or W are not part of the CDR3 here. The order of the fields is V gene, CDR3 protein.

TRBV28	ASSLISLQVSRDRHGYT
TRBV15	ATSRGTGFLQPQH
TRBV5-1	ASSLAAGSTDTQY
TRBV28	ASSLNAEQGAPDTQY
TRBV7-9	ASYSPGTSGEEQY
TRBV10-1	ASSVERTVISLQNFPPKAF
TRBV19	ATRRDRGPGTEAF
TRBV27	ASSENAMNTEAF
TRBV7-2	ASSLLGNTIY
TRBV7-2	ASSFNRVVGYEQY